This passage covers 27 T cell receptor beta chains from one sample sequenced in a study of blood T cell repertoires in COVID-19. Sequenced by immunoSEQ multiplex PCR; TCRdb stores in-frame clones only, minus some. This table has fewer than 400,000 clones, roughly 88% appearing once. The source material was peripheral blood. The receptors were sampled from a woman aged 25 to 39 with COVID-19, enrolled during active disease.

The rearrangement uses TRBV5-6 and TRBJ2-2, with TRBD1 matching over 8 bases. Germline loops: CDR1 SGHDT, CDR2 YYEEEE. The J segment lost 4 bases and the V segment lost 2 bases, leaving 7 bases of the junction unmatched. CDR3 length: 16 amino acids. The CDR3 region is CASSFGTGTLTGELFF. DNA of the CDR3: TGTGCCAGCAGCTTCGGGACAGGAACCCTCACCGGGGAGCTGTTTTTT.

This CDR3 is CASLGTGFNEQFF. The CDR3 DNA is TGTGCCTCCCTCGGGACAGGGTTCAATGAGCAGTTCTTC. The rearrangement joins TRBV6-5 to TRBJ2-1, with 9 positions matching TRBD1. This CDR3 comprises 13 residues. The ends lost 11 bases at V and 6 bases at J; junction bases unmatched: 8. CDR1 MNHEY and CDR2 SVGAGI come from the germline V gene.

The count of this clone is one. The chain joins TRBV3-1 (or the pseudogene TRBV3-2) to TRBJ2-3, with 14 positions matching TRBD2. Germline CDR1 is LGHDT and CDR2 is YNNKEL (reference sequence). The CDR3 loop spans 17 amino acids. Losses at the gene ends were 5 bases for V and 7 bases for J; bases not matched to a gene: 11. CDR3 sequence: CASSFLQGTSGSHTQYF. The DNA for the CDR3 is TGTGCCAGCAGCTTCCTCCAGGGGACTAGCGGGAGTCATACGCAGTATTTT.

The chain combines TRBV15 with TRBJ1-5; TRBD1 might be the D (6 bases). V shed 8 bases and J shed 2 bases, with 16 bases lying between them. In germline, CDR1 is LNHNV, CDR2 YYDKDF (reference sequence). The CDR3 covers 15 residues. CDR3 residues: CATALGAGRNQPQHF. CDR3 in DNA: TGTGCCACCGCCTTGGGGGCAGGGCGCAATCAGCCCCAGCATTTT.

The gene calls are TRBV9 and TRBJ2-6; 10 positions agree with TRBD1. This CDR3 is 17 amino acids long. V dropped 4 bases and J dropped 2; count of bases not matched to a gene: 6. Germline V CDR1 and CDR2: SGDLS, YYNGEE. CDR3 protein: CASSSRQGATGANVLTF. CDR3 coding DNA: TGTGCCAGCAGCTCCCGACAGGGGGCGACTGGGGCCAACGTCCTGACTTTC.

The V call is TRBV1, the J call TRBJ1-2; TRBD1 reflects the table's D call only, with no check against the DNA. TRBV1 is a pseudogene locus. The CDR3 is made up of 19 amino acids. CDR3 residues: CTSSQDSQGKGIVSYGYTF. The CDR3 DNA follows: TGCACCAGCAGCCAAGATAGCCAGGGCAAGGGGATTGTTTCCTATGGCTACACCTTC.

The chain joins TRBV5-1 to TRBJ2-3; TRBD2 matches at 9 bases. This CDR3 comprises 16 residues. CDR1 and CDR2 (germline): SGHRS, YFSETQ. V lost 0 bases and J lost 2; bases outside the gene matches: 4. CDR3 amino acids: CASSLASGIFTDTQYF. The CDR3 nucleotides read TGCGCCAGCAGCTTGGCTAGCGGGATCTTCACAGATACGCAGTATTTT.

Regarding this clone: The same CDR3 also results from other DNA sequences found in this sample. J is TRBJ1-1 and V is TRBV3-1 (or the pseudogene TRBV3-2); a weak D match, TRBD1 (6 bases). The CDR3 spans 13 residues. Germline V gene lookup returns CDR1 LGHDT and CDR2 YNNKEL (reference sequence). Trimming removed 2 bases from V and 3 bases from J, with 7 bases in between. CDR3 residues: CASSQNRDTEAFF. The CDR3 region has the DNA TGTGCCAGCAGCCAAAACAGGGACACTGAAGCTTTCTTT.

J is TRBJ2-3 and V is TRBV3-1 (or the pseudogene TRBV3-2); tentative D call: TRBD1 (5 bases). The germline V gene has CDR1 LGHDT and CDR2 YNNKEL (reference sequence). The CDR3 is 16 residues long. With 0 bases removed from V and 1 base from J, the gap between germline ends came to 11 bases. The CDR3 region is CASSQDRDSGTDTQYF. CDR3 nucleotides: TGTGCCAGCAGCCAAGATAGAGACAGTGGCACAGATACGCAGTATTTT.

The chain carries TRBV13 and TRBJ1-5; D possibly corresponds to TRBD1 (6 bases). The germline V gene has CDR1 PRHDT and CDR2 FYEKMQ (reference sequence). The CDR3 has 14 amino acids. Trimming pared 3 bases from V and 5 bases from J, leaving 11 bases between. The CDR3: CASSFQGKDQPQHF. In DNA, the CDR3 is TGTGCCAGCAGCTTTCAGGGGAAGGATCAGCCCCAGCATTTT.

The chain employs TRBV2 and TRBJ2-3; 9 positions match TRBD2. The CDR3 sequence is 19 residues long. Germline V CDR1 and CDR2: SNHLY, FYNNEI. Trimming at V came to 0 bases and at J to 1 base, leaving 11 bases not matched to a gene. CDR3 sequence (DNA): TGTGCCAGCAGTGAAGCGGGGGTAGCGGGAGTAGGGGGCACAGATACGCAGTATTTT. Translating it yields CASSEAGVAGVGGTDTQYF.

CDR3 nucleotide sequence: TGTGCCAGTAGTACGGGACAGGCCCGCCGGGGGGAAGGCTACACCTTC. This translates into CASSTGQARRGEGYTF. V gene TRBV19 combines with J gene TRBJ1-2; 8 bases are a match to TRBD1. Germline CDR1 and CDR2: LNHDA and SQIVND (reference sequence). With V trimmed by 4 bases and J by 8 bases, 15 bases remained unmatched. The CDR3 spans 16 residues.

V and J are TRBV6-5 and TRBJ1-4; a weak D match, TRBD1 (6 bases). V was trimmed by 4 bases and J by 3 bases, leaving 12 bases between them. The CDR3 has 15 amino acids. Germline V gene lookup returns CDR1 MNHEY and CDR2 SVGAGI. The CDR3 protein is CASSWQGWPNEKLFF. In DNA, the CDR3 is TGTGCCAGCAGTTGGCAGGGGTGGCCTAATGAAAAACTGTTTTTT.

The chain employs TRBV12-3 or TRBV12-4 and TRBJ1-1, with 7 bases lining up with TRBD1. V shed 6 bases, J shed 1 base, and the junction held 2 bases outside the gene matches. The CDR3 is 13 residues long. CDR3 sequence reads: CASRGTENTEAFF. The CDR3 DNA reads as TGTGCCAGCAGGGGGACAGAGAACACTGAAGCTTTCTTT.

The chain is built from TRBV18 and TRBJ2-1; TRBD2 agrees at 7 bases. From germline, CDR1 is KGHSH and CDR2 LQKENI. This CDR3 spans 14 amino acids. Unmatched junction bases numbered 4, after V lost 0 bases and J lost 8 bases. CDR3 protein: CASSPPSRGDEQFF. The DNA for the CDR3 is TGTGCCAGCTCACCACCCTCCCGGGGGGATGAGCAGTTCTTC. The whole variable domain, remainder taken from reference TRBV18 and TRBJ2-1, is NAGVMQNPRHLVRRRGQEARLRCSPMKGHSHVYWYRQLPEEGLKFMVYLQKENIIDESGMPKERFSAEFPKEGPSILRIQQVVRGDSAAYFCASSPPSRGDEQFFGPGTRLTVL.

The CDR3 here is CASSYSPQGDTGELFF. CDR3 DNA sequence: TGTGCCAGCAGTTACTCGCCTCAGGGGGACACCGGGGAGCTGTTTTTT. V is TRBV6-5 and J is TRBJ2-2; 7 bases map to TRBD1. The germline gives CDR1 MNHEY, CDR2 SVGAGI. Losses at the gene ends were 0 bases for V and 3 bases for J; bases not matched to a gene: 4. CDR3 length equals 16 residues.

This chain connects TRBV12-5 to TRBJ1-4; D remains ambiguous. V was clipped by 1 base and J by 6 bases, with 6 bases between them. Germline lookup yields CDR1 LGHNT and CDR2 FRNRAP. The CDR3 runs 13 residues. In nucleotides, the CDR3 is TGTGCTAGTGGTTTGGCCGAGGATGAAAAACTGTTTTTT. Amino acid sequence: CASGLAEDEKLFF.

The J gene is TRBJ2-3, the V gene TRBV18; TRBD1 matches at 7 bases. The CDR3 contains 18 residues. Germline CDR1 KGHSH, CDR2 LQKENI. Trimming took 1 base from V and 2 from J; bases not matched to a gene: 12. The CDR3 bases are TGTGCCAGCTCACCACGAAACCCGGCAGGGGGTACCACAGATACGCAGTATTTT. Amino acid sequence: CASSPRNPAGGTTDTQYF.

This clone was picked up one time. This sequence joins TRBV28 and TRBJ1-5, with no clear D. V dropped 6 bases and J dropped 4 bases, with 16 bases sitting between them. CDR3 length: 15 residues. In germline, CDR1 is MDHEN, CDR2 SYDVKM. The CDR3 reads CASSSLTRENQPQHF. Written as DNA, the CDR3 is TGTGCCAGCAGCTCCCTCACACGGGAGAATCAGCCCCAGCATTTT.

This clone was recorded only once. The V gene is TRBV19, the J gene TRBJ2-3; no definite D call. The CDR3 runs 14 residues. V was shortened by 3 bases and J by 2 bases, with 9 bases between the two germline ends. Germline V CDR1 and CDR2: LNHDA, SQIVND (reference sequence). The CDR3 loop reads CASSISRSTDTQYF. CDR3 in DNA: TGTGCCAGTAGTATTTCTAGATCCACAGATACGCAGTATTTT.

The gene calls are TRBV7-9 and TRBJ1-1; 9 bases agree with TRBD1. After removal of 5 bases from V and 6 bases from J, the junction contained 7 bases not matched to a gene. There are 14 residues in the CDR3. The germline V gene has CDR1 SEHNR and CDR2 FQNEAQ (reference sequence). Written as DNA, the CDR3 is TGTGCCAGCAGCCTCACTGGGACAGGGTCTGAAGCTTTCTTT. As protein: CASSLTGTGSEAFF.

The chain has TRBV7-9 and TRBJ2-7, with TRBD1 identical over 7 bases. The germline CDR1 and CDR2 sequences are SEHNR and FQNEAQ (reference sequence). The CDR3 loop spans 13 amino acids. Losses at the gene ends were 5 bases for V and 3 bases for J; bases not matched to a gene: 4. The CDR3 DNA sequence: TGTGCCAGCAGCATGGGACAGTTCTACGAGCAGTACTTC. Translation gives CASSMGQFYEQYF. Full variable domain (outside the CDR3, taken from reference TRBV7-9 and TRBJ2-7): DTGVSQNPRHKITKRGQNVTFRCDPISEHNRLYWYRQTLGQGPEFLTYFQNEAQLEKSRLLSDRFSAERPKGSFSTLEIQRTEQGDSAMYLCASSMGQFYEQYFGPGTRLTVT.

The chain carries TRBV5-6 and TRBJ1-1, with D perhaps TRBD1 (6 bases). The CDR3 sequence is 15 residues long. Deletions cut 0 bases from V and 6 bases from J, with 15 bases between. CDR1 SGHDT and CDR2 YYEEEE come from the germline V gene. Here the CDR3 DNA reads TGTGCCAGCAGCTTGGGGACAGCCCTTGGGGCTGAAGCTTTCTTT. It yields the protein CASSLGTALGAEAFF.

The chain couples TRBV27 to TRBJ1-1, with a tentative D call TRBD1 (6 bases). V lost 6 bases and J lost 5, with 13 bases in between. The CDR3 consists of 13 residues. The germline gives CDR1 MNHEY, CDR2 SMNVEV (reference sequence). The CDR3 spells CASSLQGRTEAFF. CDR3 nucleotides: TGTGCCAGCAGCCTGCAGGGGAGAACTGAAGCTTTCTTT.

The gene calls are TRBV19 and TRBJ2-3; 8 bases align to TRBD1. Germline V gene data show CDR1 as LNHDA and CDR2 as SQIVND (reference sequence). This CDR3 has 14 residues. Unmatched junction bases numbered 8, after V lost 6 bases and J lost 6 bases. The CDR3: CASRRDRIPDTQYF. As DNA, the CDR3 is TGTGCCAGTAGACGGGACAGGATCCCGGATACGCAGTATTTT.

This rearrangement joins TRBV9 to TRBJ1-4; 7 nucleotides match TRBD1. The CDR3 consists of 14 residues. The V and J ends lost 4 bases and 8 bases, in that order; junction bases with no gene match: 8. Germline loops: CDR1 SGDLS, CDR2 YYNGEE. The CDR3 DNA is TGTGCCAGCAGCACAGGACAGGCGAACGAAAAACTGTTTTTT. Encoded protein: CASSTGQANEKLFF.

This chain uses TRBV5-6 with TRBJ2-1; the match to TRBD2 covers 9 bases. The CDR3 has 15 residues. CDR1 and CDR2 from the germline V gene are SGHDT and YYEEEE. The ends lost 3 bases at V and 6 bases at J; junction bases unmatched: 7. The CDR3 coding sequence is TGTGCCAGCAGCTCCCCTAGCGGGACAATCAATGAGCAGTTCTTC. Protein product: CASSSPSGTINEQFF.